What follows are 20 T cell receptor beta chains derived from one specimen sequenced in a study of CD8+CD57+ T cells in acquired aplastic anemia. Profiling that covered TCR beta VDJ and CDR3 relied on genomic DNA as its template. TCRdb called the reads again in MiXCR, with one record for every CDR3 protein. This table holds about 160,000 distinct CDR3 sequences, 40% to 60% found once. All patients picked for sequencing had shown, by flow cytometry, an expansion of CD8+CD57+ cells. Sequencing was carried out using sorted CD4+, CD8+, or CD8+CD57+ T cells (not recorded which) from PBMCs. The receptors stem from a human donor with aplastic anemia.

This clonotype came up a few times. This chain joins TRBV28 and TRBJ1-1; D unclear. The V and J ends lost 2 bases and 4 bases respectively, with 11 bases between them. The CDR3 has 14 residues. Germline CDR1 reads MDHEN; CDR2 reads SYDVKM. For the CDR3, the DNA is TGTGCCAGCAGTTTAGCCGGGTATGGCACTGAAGCTTTCTTT. Protein product: CASSLAGYGTEAFF.

This clonotype occurred many times. The V gene is TRBV20-1, the J gene TRBJ2-5; tentatively, D is TRBD2 (6 bases). With 5 bases removed from V and 2 bases from J, the gap between germline ends came to 15 bases. There are 14 residues in the CDR3. Per germline, CDR1 DFQATT and CDR2 SNEGSKA (reference sequence). CDR3 region: CSAVPLAQQETQYF. The CDR3 DNA reads as TGCAGTGCTGTACCCCTAGCGCAACAAGAGACCCAGTACTTC.

The V and J genes are TRBV5-1 and TRBJ2-7; TRBD1 agrees at 11 bases. The CDR3 is made up of 15 amino acids. Germline CDR1 and CDR2: SGHRS and YFSETQ. J lost 4 bases, V lost 4 bases, and 7 bases had no gene match. CDR3 coding DNA: TGCGCCAGCAGCCAACCGGGACAGGGGGGTTACGAGCAGTACTTC. Translating it yields CASSQPGQGGYEQYF.

Details on this clonotype: One end of the junction does not line up with germline, which may come from a read error. The chain links TRBV6-1 to TRBJ1-1; D remains unclear. From germline, CDR1 is MNHNS and CDR2 SASEGT. This CDR3 is 13 amino acids long. CDR3 sequence reads: CASSDPMNTEASF. DNA for the CDR3: TGTGCCAGCAGTGATCCAATGAACACTGAAGCTTCCTTT.

This clonotype has just a few counts. The CDR3 sequence: CATSSGTTSVPQPQHF. The CDR3 DNA reads TGTGCCACCAGCTCTGGGACAACCTCTGTCCCACAGCCCCAGCATTTT. This chain connects TRBV15 to TRBJ1-5, with D maybe TRBD1 (6 bases). V was clipped by 5 bases and J by 7 bases, with 21 bases between them. Looked up from germline, CDR1 is LNHNV and CDR2 is YYDKDF (reference sequence). CDR3 length: 16 residues.

Comment on this clonotype: A single base separates this from a much larger clone, so it may be a read error. V and J are TRBV6-1 and TRBJ2-1; D not resolved. Germline CDR1 is MNHNS and CDR2 is SASEGT. The CDR3 sequence is 15 residues long. CDR3 sequence reads: CASRVGVVSHNEQFF. As DNA, the CDR3 is TGTGCCAGCAGGGTTGGTGTGGTCTCCCACAATGAGCAGTTCTTC.

The chain carries TRBV30 and TRBJ1-2, with 7 bases that match TRBD1. This CDR3 has 15 amino acids. V shed 5 bases and J 2 bases; nucleotides not matched to a gene: 11. Germline loops: CDR1 GTSNPN, CDR2 SVGIG (reference sequence). This chain's CDR3 is CAWDDRTGLNYGYTF. CDR3 nucleotide sequence: TGTGCCTGGGACGATCGGACAGGCCTCAACTATGGCTACACCTTC. Drawing the rest from reference TRBV30 and TRBJ1-2, the complete variable domain is SQTIHQWPATLVQPVGSPLSLECTVEGTSNPNLYWYRQAAGRGLQLLFYSVGIGQISSEVPQNLSASRPQDRQFILSSKKLLLSDSGFYLCAWDDRTGLNYGYTFGSGTRLTVV.

Concerning this clonotype itself: Sequence at one end of the junction differs from germline and may be a read error. The genes are TRBV29-1 and TRBJ1-1, with D perhaps TRBD1 (5 bases). This CDR3 contains 13 residues. Germline values: CDR1 SQVTM, CDR2 ANQGSEA. CDR3 protein: CSYIQDINTEAFF. The CDR3 DNA reads as TGCAGCTATATCCAGGACATAAACACTGAAGCCTTCTTT.

This clonotype has a handful of counts. This chain uses TRBV10-2 with TRBJ2-1; D possibly corresponds to TRBD1 (5 bases). Trimming cost V 3 bases and J 8 bases, with 11 bases left between them. CDR1 and CDR2 from the germline V gene are WSHSY and SAAADI. This CDR3 comprises 13 residues. The CDR3 is CASSESGNDEQFF. The CDR3 DNA reads as TGCGCCAGCAGTGAATCAGGGAACGATGAGCAGTTCTTC.

This clonotype was counted at least ten times. The CDR3 reads CAGLAGDGGELFF. In DNA, the CDR3 is TGCGCCGGACTAGCGGGAGATGGCGGGGAGCTGTTTTTT. This rearrangement joins TRBV10-2 to TRBJ2-2, with TRBD2 matching 13 bases. CDR3 length: 13 amino acids. The V gene end was trimmed by 11 bases and the J gene end by 7 bases; junction bases not matched to a gene: 4. Germline lookup yields CDR1 WSHSY and CDR2 SAAADI.

The CDR3 sequence: CASSYSSGQAFF. In DNA, the CDR3 is TGTGCCAGCAGTTACTCATCAGGGCAAGCTTTCTTT. J is TRBJ1-1 and V is TRBV6-5; tentatively, D is TRBD1 (5 bases). CDR1 MNHEY and CDR2 SVGAGI come from the germline V gene. There are 12 residues in the CDR3. V lost 0 bases and J 9 bases, leaving 8 bases between the germline ends.

This clonotype occurred many times. V is TRBV7-2 and J is TRBJ2-1; D is perhaps TRBD2 (5 bases). Trimming removed 5 bases at V and 10 bases at J, with 15 bases between. The CDR3 has 13 amino acids. Germline loops: CDR1 SGHTA, CDR2 FQGNSA. CDR3 sequence: CASSNPLAPEQFF. The CDR3 nucleotides are TGTGCCAGCAGCAACCCGTTAGCGCCCGAGCAGTTCTTC. Full variable domain (remainder filled in from reference TRBV7-2 and TRBJ2-1): GAGVSQSPSNKVTEKGKDVELRCDPISGHTALYWYRQSLGQGLEFLIYFQGNSAPDKSGLPSDRFSAERTGGSVSTLTIQRTQQEDSAVYLCASSNPLAPEQFFGPGTRLTVL.

A note on this clonotype: A much more abundant neighbour one base away suggests this may be a read error. CDR3 sequence reads: CASSVGSSSSTDTRYF. The CDR3 nucleotides are TGTGCCAGCAGCGTAGGCAGTTCTTCTAGCACAGATACGCGGTATTTT. The chain has TRBV9 and TRBJ2-3; a possible D gene is TRBD2 (5 bases). Germline V gives CDR1 SGDLS, CDR2 YYNGEE. CDR3 size: 16 residues.

This clonotype was counted between two and nine times. This chain uses TRBV15 with TRBJ1-2, with D maybe TRBD1 (6 bases). The germline V gene has CDR1 LNHNV and CDR2 YYDKDF (reference sequence). V lost 4 bases to trimming and J lost 8 bases, with 17 bases between them. The CDR3 runs to 14 residues. CDR3 bases: TGTGCCACCAGCAATTCGCCAGGGGACCCAGGCTACACCTTC. Amino acid sequence: CATSNSPGDPGYTF. The whole variable domain, remainder taken from reference TRBV15 and TRBJ1-2, is DAMVIQNPRYQVTQFGKPVTLSCSQTLNHNVMYWYQQKSSQAPKLLFHYYDKDFNNEADTPDNFQSRRPNTSFCFLDIRSPGLGDTAMYLCATSNSPGDPGYTFGSGTRLTVV.

The V and J genes are TRBV24-1 and TRBJ1-2, with D hard to call. Germline V gene sequence: CDR1 KGHDR, CDR2 SFDVKD. The length of the CDR3 is 15 residues. V lost 2 bases and J lost 4, with 13 bases in between. This CDR3 reads CATSDSGRGGYGYTF. CDR3 sequence (DNA): TGTGCCACCAGTGATTCCGGACGTGGTGGCTATGGCTACACCTTC.

This sequence joins TRBV20-1 and TRBJ1-6; 9 nucleotides agree with TRBD1. There are 15 residues in the CDR3. V lost 4 bases, J lost 7 bases, and 8 bases stayed unmatched. Germline values: CDR1 DFQATT, CDR2 SNEGSKA (reference sequence). CDR3 region: CSAISGTGRNSPLHF. The CDR3 DNA is TGCAGTGCTATATCAGGGACAGGGAGAAATTCACCCCTCCACTTT.

This clonotype was seen repeatedly, ten times or more. The V and J genes are TRBV20-1 and TRBJ2-1; D is perhaps TRBD2 (7 bases). Germline-derived CDR1 and CDR2 are DFQATT and SNEGSKA (reference sequence). The ends were cut back, 6 bases at V and 8 bases at J, with 20 bases in the middle. The length of the CDR3 is 14 residues. The CDR3 DNA reads as TGCAGTGCGATTAGCGGGCAAACAGGGTATGAGCAGTTCTTC. Encoded protein: CSAISGQTGYEQFF.

This clonotype was seen ten or more times. The chain links TRBV4-1 to TRBJ2-3; tentatively, D is TRBD2 (5 bases). This CDR3 has 15 amino acids. Trimming took off 4 bases at V and 0 bases at J, with 11 bases between the two ends. Germline CDR1 reads MGHRA; CDR2 reads YSYEKL. CDR3 in amino acids: CASSPLGESTDTQYF. CDR3 DNA sequence: TGCGCCAGCAGCCCACTAGGCGAGAGCACAGATACGCAGTATTTT.

This clonotype was detected ten times or more. V gene TRBV6-2 or TRBV6-3 combines with J gene TRBJ2-1; the D is unclear. The CDR3 spans 12 residues. CDR1 MNHEY and CDR2 SVGEGT come from the germline V gene. V was cut by 10 bases and J by 9 bases, with 16 bases left in between. The CDR3 loop reads CAIRQTTGEQFF. In DNA form, the CDR3 reads TGTGCCATCCGGCAAACCACGGGTGAGCAGTTCTTC.

This clonotype showed up many times. This sequence joins TRBV9 and TRBJ2-7; TRBD2 matches 11 bases. The germline gives CDR1 SGDLS, CDR2 YYNGEE. J lost 0 bases, V lost 3 bases, and 2 bases had no gene match. The CDR3 is made up of 15 amino acids. CDR3 sequence (DNA): TGTGCCAGCAGCGGTAGCGGGAGGGCCTCCTACGAGCAGTACTTC. Translation: CASSGSGRASYEQYF.